This T cell receptor beta chain emerged from a study of T-cell reconstitution after alpha-beta-depleted transplantation in children. The V gene end was trimmed by 4 bases and the J gene end by 4 bases; junction bases not matched to a gene: 10. This CDR3 has 17 amino acids. Germline V gives CDR1 LGHNA, CDR2 YSLEER. During its preparation, the TCRbeta library received unique molecular identifiers. TCRdb ran MiXCR on the PCR reads and lists one entry per CDR3 protein. Counted here are about 480,000 distinct CDR3 sequences, 9.5% to 15% occurring once; the ten biggest clones make up approximately 5.4%. This clonotype turned up a few times.

The sequencing here drew on PBMCs from the stem cell graft donor, taken from the stem cell graft. The chain couples TRBV4-3 to TRBJ2-5; TRBD2 matches 12 bases. The TCR originated in a human donor who donated a stem cell graft to a child with combined immunodeficiency. CDR3 nucleotide sequence: TGCGCCAGCAGCCGACTAGCGGGAGAAAGTGGGGCAGAGACCCAGTACTTC. Protein: CASSRLAGESGAETQYF.